Presented here are 8 T cell receptor beta chains from one specimen sequenced in a study of shared clonotypes between healthy human individuals. Clones were read by immunoSEQ multiplex PCR, and TCRdb kept only the in-frame ones, dropping some. This sample carries 2 million to 2.5 million clones, around 90% of them seen once, and the ten largest clones take 0.37%. Sample: naive CD4+ T cells from PBMCs. Subset indicated: CD45RA+ positively selected. These receptors were collected from a man between 18 and 29 years old in good health. Some clones in this sample may be carry-over from other donors' samples.

The chain employs TRBV15 and TRBJ1-4, with D possibly being TRBD1 (6 bases). Germline V lookup: CDR1 LNHNV, CDR2 YYDKDF (reference sequence). V was shortened by 8 bases and J by 2 bases, with 12 bases between the two germline ends. The CDR3 contains 14 residues. The CDR3 reads CATSQGSTNEKLFF. CDR3 sequence (DNA): TGTGCCACCTCGCAGGGGAGCACTAATGAAAAACTGTTTTTT.

The rearrangement joins TRBV9 to TRBJ2-3, with TRBD1 matching over 9 bases. CDR3 size: 15 residues. Per germline, CDR1 SGDLS and CDR2 YYNGEE. Unmatched junction bases numbered 4, after V lost 0 bases and J lost 5 bases. The CDR3 protein is CASSVVGTGLDTQYF. The CDR3, as DNA: TGTGCCAGCAGCGTAGTAGGGACAGGGCTAGATACGCAGTATTTT.

The chain is built from TRBV4-1 and TRBJ2-5; D is undetermined. The CDR3 is made up of 13 amino acids. Germline V gene sequence: CDR1 MGHRA, CDR2 YSYEKL. Trimming took 0 bases from V and 5 from J, leaving 7 bases between them. This chain's CDR3 is CASSQETTETQYF. As DNA, the CDR3 is TGCGCCAGCAGCCAAGAAACAACGGAGACCCAGTACTTC.

This clone was seen once. This rearrangement joins TRBV5-8 to TRBJ1-2; D is ambiguous. This CDR3 spans 16 amino acids. V shed 0 bases and J shed 4 bases, with 16 bases lying between them. CDR1 is SGHTS and CDR2 is YDEGEE in the germline V gene. CDR3 bases: TGTGCCAGCAGCTTGGATCGACAAGGCGGGGTCTATGGCTACACCTTC. Its translation is CASSLDRQGGVYGYTF.

As for this clone: The same CDR3 is also encoded by other DNA sequences in this sample. V usage is TRBV9 and J usage is TRBJ2-7; TRBD1 matches at 10 bases. The V and J ends lost 0 bases and 4 bases, in that order; junction bases with no gene match: 1. Germline CDR1 and CDR2: SGDLS and YYNGEE. The CDR3 runs 14 residues. CDR3 sequence reads: CASSVGQGAYEQYF. CDR3 nucleotides: TGTGCCAGCAGCGTAGGACAGGGGGCGTACGAGCAGTACTTC.

The V call is TRBV27, the J call TRBJ1-1; D is uncertain. V lost 10 bases and J 2 bases, leaving 14 bases between the germline ends. The germline V gene encodes CDR1 MNHEY and CDR2 SMNVEV (reference sequence). This CDR3 contains 13 residues. Written as DNA, the CDR3 is TGTGCCACTTCCCCGAGGGATAACACTGAAGCTTTCTTT. This codes for CATSPRDNTEAFF.

In its sample, this clone was seen once. The rearrangement links TRBV6-5 to TRBJ1-2; tentative D call: TRBD1 (5 bases). Germline CDR1 reads MNHEY; CDR2 reads SVGAGI. CDR3 size: 16 residues. The V and J ends lost 0 bases and 4 bases respectively, with 15 bases between them. The CDR3 here is CASSYSVGWGTYGYTF. CDR3 DNA sequence: TGTGCCAGCAGTTACTCCGTCGGCTGGGGGACCTATGGCTACACCTTC.

This rearrangement joins TRBV7-9 to TRBJ2-1; D perhaps matches TRBD2 (5 bases). Per germline, CDR1 SEHNR and CDR2 FQNEAQ (reference sequence). The CDR3 runs to 12 residues. V was clipped by 5 bases and J by 16 bases, with 18 bases between them. CDR3 amino acids: CASSNTRIHAFF. CDR3 nucleotides: TGTGCCAGCAGCAACACTAGAATTCATGCTTTCTTC.